Following are 30 T cell receptor beta chains from one sample sequenced in a study of tumor-infiltrating lymphocytes in primary liver carcinoma. Total RNA amounting to approximately 460 ng was the source from which TCR beta cDNA was made with a constant-region primer. Slightly modified ARM-PCR, run as three nested multiplex PCR rounds, produced the TCR beta libraries. The study ran its first two PCR rounds for around 10 cycles each, using TRBV1-TRBV30 forward primers and a C-beta reverse primer. MiXCR, run by TCRdb on the multiplex PCR reads, gives a single entry per CDR3 protein. The data contain 90,000 to 150,000 distinct CDR3 sequences, around 70% of them seen just once; the ten biggest clones take up more than 8%. Both RNA and DNA were isolated together from approximately 22-30 mg of bulk tissue that had not been sorted. Source material: tumor-adjacent normal liver tissue. These receptors were collected from a woman aged 55-75 years with primary liver carcinoma and hepatitis B virus infection.

A word on this clonotype: Likely a read error: the CDR3 ends without its conserved phenylalanine or tryptophan. The chain recombines TRBV29-1 with TRBJ2-1; 7 bases map to TRBD2. The CDR3 consists of 16 residues. The junction had 17 bases not matched to a gene; V was cut back by 8 bases and J by 4 bases. CDR1 is SQVTM, CDR2 ANQGSEA, per germline. The CDR3: CSIADPTSELYNEQFL. As DNA, the CDR3 is TGCAGCATCGCAGACCCCACTAGCGAACTATACAATGAGCAGTTCCTC.

Details on this clonotype: At one end, the junction sequence differs from germline, possibly due to a read error. The V call is TRBV4-1, the J call TRBJ2-3; D not certain. The germline V gene encodes CDR1 MGHRA and CDR2 YSYEKL. The CDR3 loop spans 15 amino acids. DNA for the CDR3: TGCGCTAGCAGCCTCAAGCCTCTTTCGGCAGAAACGCAGTATTTT. As protein: CASSLKPLSAETQYF.

This clonotype was seen at least ten times. The genes are TRBV29-1 and TRBJ2-1; D might be TRBD1 or TRBD2, each matching 5 bases. The CDR3 length is 12 residues. V gave up 7 bases and J gave up 6 bases, with 13 bases separating them. Per the germline V gene, CDR1 is SQVTM and CDR2 is ANQGSEA. CDR3 loop: CSALGPINEQFF. The DNA for the CDR3 is TGCAGCGCCCTGGGACCGATCAATGAGCAGTTCTTC.

About this clonotype: A read error may produce the germline difference seen at one junction end. The gene calls are TRBV11-2 and TRBJ2-7; no definite D call. The CDR3 sequence is 18 residues long. The germline V gene encodes CDR1 SGHAT and CDR2 FQNNGV. CDR3: CASILDWVSLASPYEQYF. CDR3 DNA sequence: TGTGCCAGCATCTTAGATTGGGTCAGTCTCGCGAGTCCCTACGAGCAGTATTTC.

Comments on this clonotype: A much larger clone is a single base away; this may be a read error. This chain's CDR3 is CASSSYGRDRRSADTQYF. As DNA, the CDR3 is TGTGCCAGCAGCTCGTATGGCCGGGACAGACGAAGCGCAGATACGCAGTATTTT. This chain connects TRBV7-9 to TRBJ2-3; TRBD1 matches at 7 bases. The germline V gene encodes CDR1 SEHNR and CDR2 FQNEAQ (reference sequence). CDR3 length: 18 amino acids. V was pared by 4 bases and J by 4 bases, with 17 bases of the junction left unmatched.

About this clonotype: Because the CDR3 is missing its conserved closing phenylalanine or tryptophan, this is likely a read error. The DNA is omitted, as the CDR3 cannot be located on it reliably, and the CDR3 follows TCRdb's listing. This chain joins TRBV12-3 or TRBV12-4 and TRBJ2-3. The CDR3 has 15 amino acids, counting both end residues. CDR3 in amino acids: CASSHSLLIADTQYL.

There are many counts of this clonotype. The chain joins TRBV29-1 to TRBJ2-1; D is possibly TRBD2 (6 bases). V was shortened by 0 bases and J by 2 bases, with 14 bases between the two germline ends. The CDR3 is 16 amino acids. Germline assignment: CDR1 SQVTM and CDR2 ANQGSEA. The CDR3 bases are TGCAGCGTTGAAGATCGGGACTCCCGAACCTACAATGAGCAGTTCTTC. This codes for CSVEDRDSRTYNEQFF.

As for this clonotype: A read error may account for a junction end that differs from germline. The chain carries TRBV6-1 and TRBJ1-5; D call uncertain. The CDR3 loop spans 14 amino acids. Germline V gives CDR1 MNHNS, CDR2 SASEGT. CDR3 DNA: TGTGCCACTTCGAAGGAGCTCGGCAATCAGCCCCGGCACTTT. Translating gives CATSKELGNQPRHF.

For this clonotype: Being one base from a much bigger clone, this may be a read error. The chain is built from TRBV5-1 and TRBJ1-1, with TRBD1 as a possible D gene (5 bases). The germline V gene encodes CDR1 SGHRS and CDR2 YFSETQ. The CDR3 is 16 residues long. CDR3 in DNA: TGCGCCAGCAGTACTCAGGGTGGTACTTTACTGTCTGAAGCTCTCTTT. Translated: CASSTQGGTLLSEALF.

To note about this clonotype: The junction shows a germline mismatch at one end, possibly a read error. The rearrangement links TRBV28 to TRBJ2-7, with 14 nucleotides matching TRBD2. The CDR3 covers 17 residues. The V gene's germline CDR1 is MDHEN and CDR2 SYDVKM. CDR3: CASTPFGGLAGDYGQYF. The CDR3 DNA reads TGCGCCAGCACCCCTTTCGGGGGACTAGCGGGAGACTACGGGCAGTACTTC.

This clonotype has a count of ten or more. This sequence joins TRBV28 and TRBJ2-5, with D tentatively TRBD2 (6 bases). The V gene lost 9 bases and the J gene lost 2 bases, with 19 bases spanning the gap. This CDR3 is built from 15 residues. Germline loops: CDR1 MDHEN, CDR2 SYDVKM. The CDR3 DNA reads as TGTGCCAGTGTAGGGGTTGGAGGGACTCAAGAGACCCAGTACTTC. This gives the protein CASVGVGGTQETQYF.

For this clonotype: A much larger clone differs from this one at a single base, so this may be a read error. The chain recombines TRBV5-1 with TRBJ1-5, with D perhaps TRBD1 (5 bases). Per the germline V gene, CDR1 is SGHRS and CDR2 is YFSETQ. This CDR3 contains 13 residues. Trimming shortened V by 7 bases and J by 4 bases, and 12 bases separated the two germline ends. The DNA for the CDR3 is TGCGCCAGCGGACTACAGGATAATCAGCCCCAGCATTTT. This translates into CASGLQDNQPQHF.

This clonotype was seen more than once but under ten times. A read error may explain this, as a much larger clone is one base away. The gene calls are TRBV5-6 and TRBJ1-6; no firm D call. Germline V gene sequence: CDR1 SGHDT, CDR2 YYEEEE. This CDR3 is 12 amino acids long. DNA for the CDR3: TGTGTCAGCACCCTCGATAATTCACCCCTCCACTTT. Its protein is CVSTLDNSPLHF.

Remarks on this clonotype: This is likely a read error, given that the CDR3 carries no conserved phenylalanine or tryptophan at its end. The DNA is omitted, as the CDR3 cannot be located on it reliably, and the CDR3 follows TCRdb's listing. V and J are TRBV11-2 and TRBJ2-7; the DNA was not used to check the table's D call, TRBD2. The CDR3 is 11 residues long, ends included. Germline assignment: CDR1 SGHAT and CDR2 FQNNGV. The CDR3 sequence is CASSLISSLEY.

A note on this clonotype: A much larger clonotype is one base distant, so this may be a read error. The rearrangement joins TRBV28 to TRBJ1-6; D not resolved. CDR3 length: 14 residues. The germline V gene encodes CDR1 MDHEN and CDR2 SYDVKM. The CDR3 DNA is TGTACCAGCAGTTTTGGTGCGGATAATTCACCCCTCCACTTT. As protein: CTSSFGADNSPLHF.

Comments on this clonotype: The junction shows a germline mismatch at one end, possibly a read error. V is TRBV11-2 and J is TRBJ2-7; D is possibly TRBD1 (5 bases). The CDR3 length is 15 residues. Germline V gives CDR1 SGHAT, CDR2 FQNNGV. The CDR3: CASRFNRGTSCEQYF. The DNA for the CDR3 is TGTGCCAGCCGCTTTAATAGGGGAACATCCTGCGAGCAGTACTTC.

Worth noting for this clonotype: A junction end diverges from the germline sequence, so it may reflect a read error. The CDR3 DNA sequence: TGTGCCAGCAGCTTGGGCGGGATGGACACCGAGGAGCCGTTTTTT. Translated: CASSLGGMDTEEPFF. This chain connects TRBV11-2 to TRBJ2-2, with D possibly matching TRBD2 (6 bases). The CDR3 is 15 amino acids. Germline loops: CDR1 SGHAT, CDR2 FQNNGV.

The J gene is TRBJ1-1, the V gene TRBV6-5; D is uncertain. Germline V lookup: CDR1 MNHEY, CDR2 SVGAGI. The CDR3 totals 13 residues. V lost 4 bases, J lost 1 base, and 7 bases lay in between. The CDR3: CASSLVWNTEAFF. CDR3 bases: TGTGCCAGCAGTTTAGTGTGGAACACTGAAGCTTTCTTT.

This clonotype was observed a handful of times. Being one base from a much bigger clone, this may be a read error. CDR3 in amino acids: CASSLVGGGDGQYF. DNA of the CDR3: TGTGCCAGCAGTTTAGTTGGGGGGGGGGATGGGCAGTACTTC. This chain joins TRBV12-3 or TRBV12-4 and TRBJ2-7; 7 nucleotides match TRBD2. The CDR3 runs to 14 residues. Losses at the gene ends were 1 base for V and 9 bases for J; bases not matched to a gene: 9.

As to this clonotype: This likely comes from a read error, as the CDR3 has no conserved phenylalanine or tryptophan at its end. The rearrangement uses TRBV19 and TRBJ2-1, with TRBD2 matching over 8 bases. Germline V lookup: CDR1 LNHDA, CDR2 SQIVND (reference sequence). J was trimmed by 8 bases and V by 4 bases; bases with no gene match: 13. The CDR3 covers 16 residues. The CDR3 protein is CASSKPGLGVRDEQFL. For the CDR3, the DNA is TGTGCCAGTAGTAAGCCGGGACTAGGGGTCAGGGATGAGCAGTTCCTC.

This clonotype has a handful of counts. Compared with germline, one end of the junction differs, possibly owing to a read error. The V gene is TRBV7-9, the J gene TRBJ2-7, with D perhaps TRBD1 (6 bases). This CDR3 is built from 13 residues. Looked up from germline, CDR1 is SEHNR and CDR2 is FQNEAQ (reference sequence). The CDR3: CASSATGSYGQYF. The CDR3 coding sequence is TGTGCCAGCAGCGCTACAGGGTCCTACGGGCAGTACTTC.

A remark on this clonotype: One end of the junction is discordant with germline, which a read error may explain. The chain combines TRBV5-1 with TRBJ2-7; the D gene could be TRBD1 or TRBD2 (5 bases each). Germline lookup yields CDR1 SGHRS and CDR2 YFSETQ. This CDR3 region has 16 residues. The CDR3 spells CASSYSGIGVSYEQYF. The CDR3 DNA follows: TGTGCCAGCAGTTACTCCGGGATAGGGGTGTCCTACGAGCAGTACTTC.

This clonotype was seen many times. The rearrangement joins TRBV28 to TRBJ2-1; 7 nucleotides align to TRBD1. The germline V gene encodes CDR1 MDHEN and CDR2 SYDVKM. Trimming cost V 3 bases and J 10 bases; bases outside gene matches: 6. The CDR3 is 13 amino acids. The CDR3 sequence is CASSFRGLGEQFF. CDR3 DNA sequence: TGTGCCAGCAGTTTTAGGGGGCTAGGGGAGCAGTTCTTC.

A remark on this clonotype: An end of the junction does not agree with germline; a read error may underlie this. This chain joins TRBV7-9 and TRBJ2-5; tentatively, D is TRBD1 or TRBD2 (5 bases each). The CDR3 has 16 amino acids. The germline gives CDR1 SEHNR, CDR2 FQNEAQ (reference sequence). The CDR3 DNA is TGTGCCAGCAGCTTGATAGGGAGTTGGGACCAAGAGGCCCAGTACTTC. This gives the protein CASSLIGSWDQEAQYF.

A remark on this clonotype: Since the CDR3 does not end with the conserved phenylalanine or tryptophan, this likely comes from a read error. V gene TRBV10-3 combines with J gene TRBJ1-6; tentatively, D is TRBD1 (5 bases). Trimming pared 3 bases from V and 15 bases from J, leaving 15 bases between. The CDR3 is made up of 13 amino acids. Germline V gene lookup returns CDR1 ENHRY and CDR2 SYGVKD. Written as DNA, the CDR3 is TGTGCCATCAGTGACCAGGGAAACACACTCCTCCACTCT. It is translated as CAISDQGNTLLHS.

A note on this clonotype: Relative to the germline gene, one junction end is altered; a read error may explain this. V usage is TRBV4-2 and J usage is TRBJ2-2, with TRBD2 matching 12 bases. CDR1 and CDR2 (germline): LGHNA, YNFKEQ. This CDR3 is 16 amino acids long. The CDR3 DNA is TGTGCCAGCAGCCAGGCTAGCGGGAGGGTCCCCGGGGAGCTGCTTTTT. Protein sequence: CASSQASGRVPGELLF.

In the case of this clonotype: One junction end disagrees with the germline gene, perhaps due to a read error. CDR3 nucleotides: TGTGTCAGCAGTCTTGGTTTTACGGAGACCCAGTACTTC. Its translation: CVSSLGFTETQYF. The V gene is TRBV12-3 or TRBV12-4, the J gene TRBJ2-5; D unclear. The CDR3 consists of 13 residues.

The V gene is TRBV6-4, the J gene TRBJ2-3; 7 positions match TRBD2. Looked up from germline, CDR1 is MRHNA and CDR2 is SNTAGT. Trimming at V came to 8 bases and at J to 6 bases, leaving 14 bases not matched to a gene. CDR3 length: 15 amino acids. Here the CDR3 reads CASSPLEGGSDTQYF. The CDR3 DNA sequence: TGTGCCAGCTCTCCTCTAGAGGGAGGGTCGGATACGCAGTATTTT.

The chain carries TRBV6-1 and TRBJ2-3; 11 bases are a match to TRBD2. CDR1 is MNHNS and CDR2 is SASEGT in the germline V gene. This CDR3 is built from 16 residues. V dropped 5 bases and J dropped 4; count of bases not matched to a gene: 8. Here the CDR3 reads CASSPRLAGIPDTQYF. For the CDR3, the DNA is TGTGCCAGCAGTCCTCGACTAGCGGGAATCCCAGATACGCAGTATTTT.

This clonotype was seen just once. At one of its ends the junction is not consistent with the germline gene, which may arise from a read error. This rearrangement joins TRBV5-1 to TRBJ1-5; TRBD1 matches 10 bases. Germline V gene data show CDR1 as SGHRS and CDR2 as YFSETQ. CDR3 length: 15 amino acids. As DNA, the CDR3 is TGCGCCAACAGCAACGGGACAGGGGGCAATCAGCCCCAGCATTTT. Encoded protein: CANSNGTGGNQPQHF. Filled out from reference TRBV5-1 and TRBJ1-5, the complete variable domain reads KAGVTQTPRYLIKTRGQQVTLSCSPISGHRSVSWYQQTPGQGLQFLFEYFSETQRNKGNFPGRFSGRQFSNSRSEMNVSTLELGDSALYLCANSNGTGGNQPQHFGDGTRLSIL.